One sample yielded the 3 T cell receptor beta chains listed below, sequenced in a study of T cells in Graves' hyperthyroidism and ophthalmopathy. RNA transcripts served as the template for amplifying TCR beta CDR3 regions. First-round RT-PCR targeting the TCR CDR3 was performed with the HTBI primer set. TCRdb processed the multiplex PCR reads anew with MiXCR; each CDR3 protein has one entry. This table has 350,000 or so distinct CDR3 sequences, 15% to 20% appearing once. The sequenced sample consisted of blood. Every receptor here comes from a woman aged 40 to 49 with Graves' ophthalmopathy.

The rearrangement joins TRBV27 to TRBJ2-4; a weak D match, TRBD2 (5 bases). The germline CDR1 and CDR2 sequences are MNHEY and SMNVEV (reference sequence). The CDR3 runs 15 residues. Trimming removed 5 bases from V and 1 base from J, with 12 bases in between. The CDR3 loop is CASSDRRGAKNIQYF. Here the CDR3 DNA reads TGTGCCAGCAGTGACCGACGAGGGGCCAAAAACATTCAGTACTTC.

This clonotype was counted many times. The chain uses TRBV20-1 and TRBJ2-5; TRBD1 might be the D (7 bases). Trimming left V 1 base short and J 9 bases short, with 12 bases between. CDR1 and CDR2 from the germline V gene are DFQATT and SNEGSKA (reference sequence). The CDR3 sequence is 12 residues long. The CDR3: CSARGQGEAQYF. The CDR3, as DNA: TGCAGTGCTAGAGGGCAGGGGGAGGCCCAGTACTTC.

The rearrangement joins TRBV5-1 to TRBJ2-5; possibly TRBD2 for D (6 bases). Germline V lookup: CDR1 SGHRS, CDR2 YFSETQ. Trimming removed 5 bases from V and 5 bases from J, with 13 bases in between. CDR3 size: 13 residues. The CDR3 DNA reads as TGCGCCAGCAGGTCGGGAGACGGGGAGACCCAGTACTTC. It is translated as CASRSGDGETQYF.